Presented here are 2 T cell receptor beta chains from one specimen sequenced in a study of cytomegalovirus exposure and HLA in healthy donors. The PCR contained 60 Vbeta and 13 Jbeta primers. The table came from immunoSEQ multiplex PCR; TCRdb's copy has only in-frame clones and leaves some out. Among about 160,000 clones, around 77% were seen once, and the ten largest hold approximately 1.3%. Specimen: PBMCs. The source of these receptors is a man in his 60s in good health and CMV-seronegative.

The V and J genes are TRBV19 and TRBJ2-7; D ambiguous. The CDR3 contains 14 residues. From germline, CDR1 is LNHDA and CDR2 SQIVND (reference sequence). V lost 7 bases and J lost 3, with 16 bases in between. CDR3 bases: TGTGCCAGTACCAGACACCCCGGCAACTACGAGCAGTACTTC. It translates to CASTRHPGNYEQYF. The full variable domain, completed using reference TRBV19 and TRBJ2-7, is DGGITQSPKYLFRKEGQNVTLSCEQNLNHDAMYWYRQDPGQGLRLIYYSQIVNDFQKGDIAEGYSVSREKKESFPLTVTSAQKNPTAFYLCASTRHPGNYEQYFGPGTRLTVT.

The chain carries TRBV4-3 and TRBJ2-3; 14 bases match TRBD2. Trimming cost V 3 bases and J 3 bases; bases outside gene matches: 2. There are 16 residues in the CDR3. Per germline, CDR1 LGHNA and CDR2 YSLEER. The CDR3 loop reads CASSQRTSGGTDTQYF. In DNA, the CDR3 is TGCGCCAGCAGCCAGAGGACTAGCGGGGGGACAGATACGCAGTATTTT.